Listed below are T cell receptor beta chains from one sample, sequenced in a study of blood T cells in healthy people across ages. One entry per CDR3 protein results from TCRdb running MiXCR on the 5' RACE reads. The sample gives roughly 1.9 million distinct CDR3 sequences, 30% to 40% of which show up once; around 23% is in the top ten. The sample comprised blood. The origin of the receptors is a human donor in good health. CDR3s include the opening cysteine and the closing phenylalanine or tryptophan. The D gene is left open where the match is weak. Clone size is given for some rows only: seen once, a few or many times, or a class if the clone is expanded.

NA,TRBJ1-2,NA,TRBV7-2,CASSLSPWSYTF,TGTGCCAGCAGCTTAAGCCCCTGGAGCTACACCTTC
NA,TRBJ2-1,NA,TRBV10-3,CAITGTFNNEQFF,TGTGCCATCACGGGCACTTTTAACAATGAGCAGTTCTTC
few,TRBJ1-1,NA,TRBV4-1,CASSQVNIVRNTEAFF,TGCGCCAGCAGCCAAGTTAATATCGTCCGAAACACTGAAGCTTTCTTT
NA,TRBJ2-5,NA,TRBV6-5,CASRYSVARETQYF,TGTGCCAGCAGGTACTCGGTAGCCAGAGAGACCCAGTACTTC
NA,TRBJ2-5,NA,TRBV29-1,CSVTGGGDETQYF,TGCAGCGTTACCGGTGGCGGGGATGAGACCCAGTACTTC
NA,TRBJ1-2,TRBD1,TRBV3-1,CASSQADRGLAGYTF,TGTGCCAGCAGCCAAGCGGACAGGGGGCTAGCTGGCTACACCTTC
NA,TRBJ1-1,NA,TRBV7-2,CASSLAVIGWAFF,TGTGCCAGCAGCTTAGCGGTCATCGGTTGGGCTTTCTTT
NA,TRBJ2-7,TRBD1,TRBV6-5,CASSYGTGGAEQYF,TGTGCCAGCAGTTATGGCACAGGGGGCGCCGAGCAGTACTTC
few,TRBJ2-5,NA,TRBV12-3/TRBV12-4,CASSALLVGARETQYF,TGTGCCAGCAGTGCCCTGCTCGTAGGGGCGAGAGAGACCCAGTACTTC
NA,TRBJ2-3,NA,TRBV5-1,CASSLGAFSADTQYF,TGCGCCAGCAGCTTGGGGGCGTTTTCGGCAGATACGCAGTATTTT
few,TRBJ2-6,NA,TRBV6-2/TRBV6-3,CASSSGSGVWANVLTF,TGTGCCAGCAGTTCTGGGTCAGGGGTATGGGCCAACGTCCTGACTTTC
few,TRBJ1-1,NA,TRBV12-3/TRBV12-4,CASRPTSAPGTEAFF,TGTGCCAGCCGACCGACTTCAGCGCCTGGCACTGAAGCTTTCTTT
few,TRBJ2-5,NA,TRBV7-2,CASSLDLSQETQYF,TGTGCCAGCAGCTTAGACCTTAGCCAAGAGACCCAGTACTTC
few,TRBJ2-7,TRBD1,TRBV6-5,CASSYSMARTGHYEQYF,TGTGCCAGCAGTTACTCGATGGCTCGGACAGGCCACTACGAGCAGTACTTC
NA,TRBJ1-2,TRBD1,TRBV5-6,CASSLVQGARYGYTF,TGTGCCAGCAGCTTGGTTCAGGGGGCGAGGTATGGCTACACCTTC
NA,TRBJ2-3,NA,TRBV2,CASRAQGDTQYF,TGTGCCAGCAGAGCCCAGGGGGATACGCAGTATTTT
NA,TRBJ2-5,TRBD1,TRBV20-1,CSAIGTGFEETQYF,TGCAGTGCTATAGGGACAGGCTTTGAAGAGACCCAGTACTTC
few,TRBJ1-2,NA,TRBV19,CASSPDSYLYGYTF,TGTGCCAGTAGCCCTGACAGCTACCTTTATGGCTACACCTTC
NA,TRBJ1-4,NA,TRBV20-1,CSATGGATNEKLFF,TGCAGTGCTACGGGGGGTGCAACTAATGAAAAACTGTTTTTT
NA,TRBJ2-3,NA,TRBV2,CATYGPYTDTQYF,TGTGCCACCTACGGCCCCTACACAGATACGCAGTATTTT
NA,TRBJ1-2,NA,TRBV20-1,CSALGNSNYGYTF,TGCAGTGCCCTCGGAAATTCTAACTATGGCTACACCTTC
few,TRBJ2-7,NA,TRBV5-5,CASSLVYGGEQYF,TGTGCCAGCAGCTTGGTATACGGGGGCGAGCAGTACTTC
few,TRBJ2-1,TRBD2,TRBV12-3/TRBV12-4,CASSFSAGGDYNEQFF,TGTGCCAGCAGTTTTTCTGCGGGGGGCGATTACAATGAGCAGTTCTTC
NA,TRBJ2-3,TRBD1,TRBV29-1,CSVEDRQGVDTQYF,TGCAGCGTTGAAGATAGGCAGGGGGTGGATACGCAGTATTTT
few,TRBJ2-3,NA,TRBV5-1,CASASAITDTQYF,TGCGCCAGCGCTAGCGCTATCACAGATACGCAGTATTTT
few,TRBJ2-5,NA,TRBV2,CASNPVAVQETQYF,TGTGCCAGCAACCCAGTAGCGGTTCAAGAGACCCAGTACTTC